The 7 T cell receptor beta chains below come from one sample, sequenced in a study of blood T cells in healthy people across ages. A second PCR, run for about 7 to 11 cycles, used a sample-barcoded 5' primer plus a J-beta primer mix. Each CDR3 protein is one row after TCRdb ran MiXCR on the 5' RACE reads. The sample has approximately 690,000 distinct CDR3 sequences, around 41% seen once. Sequenced material: blood. All receptors derive from a man aged 80 or over in good health.

The chain links TRBV6-5 to TRBJ1-4; D remains ambiguous. In germline, CDR1 is MNHEY, CDR2 SVGAGI. The CDR3 is 14 residues long. The V end was cut by 2 bases, the J end by 9 bases, with 13 bases between. The CDR3 DNA sequence: TGTGCCAGCAGTTACGTGCGGGCAGGCAAAAAACTGTTTTTT. Protein sequence: CASSYVRAGKKLFF.

Only a few counts were recorded for this clonotype. The V and J genes are TRBV7-9 and TRBJ2-3, with D uncertain. The CDR3 sequence is 15 residues long. Germline CDR1 reads SEHNR; CDR2 reads FQNEAQ (reference sequence). Trimming stripped 1 base from V and 2 bases from J, with 10 bases between. CDR3 coding DNA: TGTGCCAGCAGCTTAGGAGGAATCCTCACAGATACGCAGTATTTT. It codes for CASSLGGILTDTQYF.

This CDR3 is CASNSPTGRGETQYF. The CDR3 coding sequence is TGTGCCAGCAATTCCCCGACCGGGAGAGGAGAGACCCAGTACTTC. The chain is built from TRBV12-3 or TRBV12-4 and TRBJ2-5, with D possibly matching TRBD2 (6 bases). Trimming left V 7 bases short and J 4 bases short, with 19 bases between. This CDR3 comprises 15 residues.

The CDR3 nucleotides are TGTGCCACGGGACAGACAAACTATGGCTACACCTTC. This translates into CATGQTNYGYTF. V gene TRBV6-6 combines with J gene TRBJ1-2; TRBD1 aligns across 7 bases. Trimming cost V 10 bases and J 2 bases; bases outside gene matches: 4. Germline V gives CDR1 MNHNY, CDR2 SVGAGI (reference sequence). The CDR3 runs to 12 residues.

This chain uses TRBV7-8 with TRBJ2-4, with 8 positions matching TRBD1. Trimming took 5 bases from V and 13 from J; bases not matched to a gene: 4. This CDR3 has 11 amino acids. Germline V gene sequence: CDR1 SGHVS, CDR2 FQNEAQ. The CDR3 sequence is CASSMDREQYF. DNA for the CDR3: TGTGCCAGCAGCATGGACAGGGAGCAGTACTTC. Together with reference TRBV7-8 and TRBJ2-4, the CDR3 gives the full variable domain: GAGVSQSPRYKVAKRGQDVALRCDPISGHVSLFWYQQALGQGPEFLTYFQNEAQLDKSGLPSDRFFAERPEGSVSTLKIQRTQQEDSAVYLCASSMDREQYFGAGTRLSVL.

This clonotype occurred many times. The rearrangement links TRBV28 to TRBJ1-6; no clear D gene. The CDR3 totals 12 residues. V was shortened by 5 bases and J by 7 bases, with 6 bases between the two germline ends. Per germline, CDR1 MDHEN and CDR2 SYDVKM. The CDR3, as DNA: TGTGCCAGCAGTCTCCACAATTCACCCCTCCACTTT. Its protein product is CASSLHNSPLHF.

This clonotype was observed at least ten times. This may arise from a read error, as a much more abundant clone is one base away. The J gene is TRBJ2-7, the V gene TRBV7-2; possibly TRBD2 for D (6 bases). Trimming took 5 bases from V and 8 from J, leaving 19 bases between them. The CDR3 extends over 14 amino acids. From germline, CDR1 is SGHTA and CDR2 FQGNSA. CDR3 sequence: CASSVRFREYQQYF. The CDR3 nucleotides read TGTGCCAGCAGCGTTAGGTTCCGGGAGTATCAGCAGTACTTC.